Listed here are 8 T cell receptor beta chains from one sample, sequenced in a study of beta chain features in type 1 diabetes. Since all of the isolated RNA was reverse transcribed, expressed TCRB transcripts were what got sequenced. Sequenced by immunoSEQ multiplex PCR; TCRdb stores in-frame clones only, minus some. This sample has over 500,000 clones, with 15% found just once. The sample was naive CD4+ T cells from blood. Every receptor here comes from a man in his late teens or twenties in good health.

The sample holds a few counts of this clone. The chain has TRBV14 and TRBJ2-1; D might be TRBD1 (6 bases). V dropped 4 bases and J dropped 12 bases, with 25 bases sitting between them. CDR1 and CDR2 (germline): SGHDN, FVKESK. The CDR3 runs 16 residues. CDR3 protein: CASSRVTGTGTMRQFF. The CDR3 DNA follows: TGTGCCAGCAGCCGAGTGACCGGGACGGGGACAATGAGGCAGTTCTTC. Full variable domain (remainder filled in from reference TRBV14 and TRBJ2-1): EAGVTQFPSHSVIEKGQTVTLRCDPISGHDNLYWYRRVMGKEIKFLLHFVKESKQDESGMPNNRFLAERTGGTYSTLKVQPAELEDSGVYFCASSRVTGTGTMRQFFGPGTRLTVL.

This clone was seen a few times. This rearrangement joins TRBV7-2 to TRBJ2-5, with 14 bases aligning to TRBD2. CDR1 and CDR2 (germline): SGHTA, FQGNSA. After removal of 5 bases from V and 2 bases from J, the junction contained 10 bases not matched to a gene. There are 18 residues in the CDR3. CDR3 in DNA: TGTGCCAGCAGCCCGTCGACTAGCGGGGGGGCCCGACAAGAGACCCAGTACTTC. It translates to CASSPSTSGGARQETQYF.

Only a few counts were recorded for this clone. The rearrangement links TRBV5-1 to TRBJ1-2; 7 bases align to TRBD1. CDR3 length: 14 amino acids. Per the germline V gene, CDR1 is SGHRS and CDR2 is YFSETQ. The ends lost 4 bases at V and 4 bases at J; junction bases unmatched: 7. The CDR3 DNA sequence: TGCGCCAGCAGCGAAGACAGGGCCACCTATGGCTACACCTTC. Protein product: CASSEDRATYGYTF. The complete variable domain, with remaining parts taken from reference TRBV5-1 and TRBJ1-2, reads KAGVTQTPRYLIKTRGQQVTLSCSPISGHRSVSWYQQTPGQGLQFLFEYFSETQRNKGNFPGRFSGRQFSNSRSEMNVSTLELGDSALYLCASSEDRATYGYTFGSGTRLTVV.

The chain links TRBV6-5 to TRBJ2-1; TRBD1 aligns across 8 bases. Trimming removed 4 bases from V and 6 bases from J; junction bases left unmatched: 8. Germline V gene sequence: CDR1 MNHEY, CDR2 SVGAGI. The CDR3 is made up of 15 amino acids. CDR3 residues: CASSSSGTGRNEQFF. CDR3 bases: TGTGCCAGCAGTTCCTCCGGGACAGGACGCAATGAGCAGTTCTTC.

This clone was counted at least ten times. The CDR3 is CASSKPQGRYEQYF. CDR3 sequence (DNA): TGTGCCAGCAGCAAACCCCAGGGGAGGTACGAGCAGTACTTC. This sequence joins TRBV21-1 and TRBJ2-7. TRBV21-1 is assigned pseudogene status. This CDR3 has 14 amino acids.

The CDR3 sequence is CASSPSDRRPYNYGYTF. Here the CDR3 DNA reads TGTGCCAGTAGTCCCTCGGACAGGAGACCTTATAACTATGGCTACACCTTC. The gene calls are TRBV19 and TRBJ1-2, with 7 bases aligning to TRBD1. The CDR3 extends over 17 amino acids. Trimming cost V 5 bases and J 1 base; bases outside gene matches: 13. The germline V gene has CDR1 LNHDA and CDR2 SQIVND (reference sequence).

The rearrangement links TRBV7-2 to TRBJ1-4, with D hard to call. This CDR3 has 14 amino acids. From germline, CDR1 is SGHTA and CDR2 FQGNSA. V dropped 5 bases and J dropped 5 bases, with 12 bases sitting between them. The CDR3 DNA is TGTGCCAGCAGCGTGACGAAACGGAATGAAAAACTGTTTTTT. This translates into CASSVTKRNEKLFF.

V usage is TRBV6-5 and J usage is TRBJ1-5, with a weak D call TRBD1 (5 bases). There are 14 residues in the CDR3. Per the germline V gene, CDR1 is MNHEY and CDR2 is SVGAGI. V was cut by 5 bases and J by 9 bases, with 17 bases left in between. The CDR3 is CASSHRDPQGPQHF. The CDR3 DNA is TGTGCCAGCAGTCACCGGGACCCCCAGGGGCCCCAGCATTTT.